What follows describes a single T cell receptor (beta chain). As yet, its antigen is unknown. Germline V gene lookup returns CDR1 SNHLY and CDR2 FYNNEI. V trimming: 4 bases; J trimming: 6 bases; junction bases outside the gene matches: 3. The CDR3 is made up of 13 amino acids. The entry originates in a study of shared clonotypes between healthy human individuals. Study-level points and caveats: Even with large depth, rarefaction showed that sorted-subset sequencing was incomplete. Tissue TCR repertoires likely differ from these blood-only repertoires.

Here immunoSEQ multiplex PCR was the method, and the copy in TCRdb shows in-frame clones only, minus some. This sample carries around 940,000 clones, 70% to 85% of them seen once, and the ten largest clones take over 1.3%. The sequence came from a young man in good health. Material for sequencing was memory CD4+ T cells sorted from blood. Subset described: CD45RA-negative fraction. The chain combines TRBV2 with TRBJ2-7; 10 positions match TRBD2. The CDR3 nucleotides are TGTGCCAGCAGTGTAGCGGGGGGTACCGAGCAGTACTTC. Encoded protein: CASSVAGGTEQYF.